The clone carrying this TCR beta chain has only one observation. As yet, its antigen is unknown. Findings and caveats of the study: Tumor Treg TCRs overlapped most with tumor naive CD4+ cells.

The CDR3 loop spans 14 amino acids. CDR1 and CDR2 (germline): SEHNR, FQNEAQ (reference sequence). The ends were cut back, 0 bases at V and 4 bases at J, with 7 bases in the middle. Naive CD4+ T cells were purified with Tregs depleted by CD25. One entry per CDR3 protein, called by TCRdb with MiXCR from the 5' RACE reads. The sample contains tens of thousands of distinct CDR3 sequences, 25% to 35% of which appear only once. The specimen sequenced was naive CD4+ T cells sorted from blood. Specified subset: naive CD4+ T cells, CD4+CD45RA+CD25-. V gene TRBV7-9 combines with J gene TRBJ2-1, with D possibly TRBD2 on 6 matching bases. The clonotype comes from a female donor with breast cancer. The CDR3 coding sequence is TGTGCCAGCAGCTTAGCTAGCGGTTACAATGAGCAGTTCTTC. Translated: CASSLASGYNEQFF.